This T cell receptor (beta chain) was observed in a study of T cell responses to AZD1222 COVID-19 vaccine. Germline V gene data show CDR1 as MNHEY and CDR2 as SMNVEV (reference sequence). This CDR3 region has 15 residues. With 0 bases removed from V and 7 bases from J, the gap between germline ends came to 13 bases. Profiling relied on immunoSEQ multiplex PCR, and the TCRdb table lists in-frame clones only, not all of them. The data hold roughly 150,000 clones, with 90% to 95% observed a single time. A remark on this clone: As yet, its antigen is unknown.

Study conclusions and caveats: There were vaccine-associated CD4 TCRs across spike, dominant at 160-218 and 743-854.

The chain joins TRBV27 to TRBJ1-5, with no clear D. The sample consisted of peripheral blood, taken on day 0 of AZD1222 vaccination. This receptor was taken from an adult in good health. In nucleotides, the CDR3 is TGTGCCAGCAGTTTATCGGGGTCTGGGAGGCAGCCCCAGCATTTT. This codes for CASSLSGSGRQPQHF.